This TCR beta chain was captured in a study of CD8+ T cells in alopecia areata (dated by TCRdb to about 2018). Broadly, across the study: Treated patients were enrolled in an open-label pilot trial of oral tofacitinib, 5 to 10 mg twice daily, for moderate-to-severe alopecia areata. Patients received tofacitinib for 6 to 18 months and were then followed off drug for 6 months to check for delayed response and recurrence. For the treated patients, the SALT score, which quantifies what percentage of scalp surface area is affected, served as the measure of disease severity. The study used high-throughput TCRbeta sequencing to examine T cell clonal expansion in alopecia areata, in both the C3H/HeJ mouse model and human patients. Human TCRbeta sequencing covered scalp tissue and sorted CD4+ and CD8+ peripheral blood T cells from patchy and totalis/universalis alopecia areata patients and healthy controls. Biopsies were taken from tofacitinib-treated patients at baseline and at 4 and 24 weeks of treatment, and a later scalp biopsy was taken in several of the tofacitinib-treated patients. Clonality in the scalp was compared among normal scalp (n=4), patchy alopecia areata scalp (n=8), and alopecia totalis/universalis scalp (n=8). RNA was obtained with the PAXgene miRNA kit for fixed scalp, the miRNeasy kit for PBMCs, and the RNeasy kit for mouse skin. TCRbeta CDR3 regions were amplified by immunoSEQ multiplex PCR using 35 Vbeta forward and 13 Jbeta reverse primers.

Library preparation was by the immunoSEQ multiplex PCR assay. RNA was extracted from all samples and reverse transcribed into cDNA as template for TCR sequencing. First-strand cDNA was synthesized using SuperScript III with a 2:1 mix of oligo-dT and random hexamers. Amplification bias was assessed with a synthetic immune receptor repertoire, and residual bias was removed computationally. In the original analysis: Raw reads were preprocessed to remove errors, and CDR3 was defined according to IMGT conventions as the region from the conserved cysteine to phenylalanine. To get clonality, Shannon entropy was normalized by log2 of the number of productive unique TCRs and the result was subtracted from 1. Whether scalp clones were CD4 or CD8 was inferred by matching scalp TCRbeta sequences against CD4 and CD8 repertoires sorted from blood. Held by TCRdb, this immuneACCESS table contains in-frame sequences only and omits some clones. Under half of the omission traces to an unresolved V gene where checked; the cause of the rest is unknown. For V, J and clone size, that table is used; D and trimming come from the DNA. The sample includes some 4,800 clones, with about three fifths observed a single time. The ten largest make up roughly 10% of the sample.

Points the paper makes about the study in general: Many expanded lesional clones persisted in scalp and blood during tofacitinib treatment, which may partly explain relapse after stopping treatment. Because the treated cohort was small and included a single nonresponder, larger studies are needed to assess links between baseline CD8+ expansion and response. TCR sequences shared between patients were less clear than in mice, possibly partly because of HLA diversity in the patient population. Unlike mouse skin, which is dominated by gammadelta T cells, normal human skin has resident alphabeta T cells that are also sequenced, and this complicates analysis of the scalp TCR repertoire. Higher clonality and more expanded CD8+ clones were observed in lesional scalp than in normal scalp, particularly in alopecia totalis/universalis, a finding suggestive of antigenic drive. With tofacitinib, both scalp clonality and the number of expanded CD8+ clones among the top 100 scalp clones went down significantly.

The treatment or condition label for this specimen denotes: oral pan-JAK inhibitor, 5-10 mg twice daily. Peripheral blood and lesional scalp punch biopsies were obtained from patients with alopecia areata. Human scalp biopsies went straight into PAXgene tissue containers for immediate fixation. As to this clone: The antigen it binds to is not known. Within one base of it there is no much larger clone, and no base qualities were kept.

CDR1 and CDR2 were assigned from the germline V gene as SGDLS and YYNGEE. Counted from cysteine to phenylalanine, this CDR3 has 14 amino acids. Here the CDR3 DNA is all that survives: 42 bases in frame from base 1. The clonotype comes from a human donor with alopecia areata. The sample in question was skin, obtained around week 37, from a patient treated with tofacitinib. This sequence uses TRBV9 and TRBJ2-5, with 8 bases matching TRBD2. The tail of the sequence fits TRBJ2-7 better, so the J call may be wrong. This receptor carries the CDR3 CASSVYGTSYEQYF. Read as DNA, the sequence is TGTGCCAGCAGCGTCTACGGGACTAGCTACGAGCAGTACTTC.